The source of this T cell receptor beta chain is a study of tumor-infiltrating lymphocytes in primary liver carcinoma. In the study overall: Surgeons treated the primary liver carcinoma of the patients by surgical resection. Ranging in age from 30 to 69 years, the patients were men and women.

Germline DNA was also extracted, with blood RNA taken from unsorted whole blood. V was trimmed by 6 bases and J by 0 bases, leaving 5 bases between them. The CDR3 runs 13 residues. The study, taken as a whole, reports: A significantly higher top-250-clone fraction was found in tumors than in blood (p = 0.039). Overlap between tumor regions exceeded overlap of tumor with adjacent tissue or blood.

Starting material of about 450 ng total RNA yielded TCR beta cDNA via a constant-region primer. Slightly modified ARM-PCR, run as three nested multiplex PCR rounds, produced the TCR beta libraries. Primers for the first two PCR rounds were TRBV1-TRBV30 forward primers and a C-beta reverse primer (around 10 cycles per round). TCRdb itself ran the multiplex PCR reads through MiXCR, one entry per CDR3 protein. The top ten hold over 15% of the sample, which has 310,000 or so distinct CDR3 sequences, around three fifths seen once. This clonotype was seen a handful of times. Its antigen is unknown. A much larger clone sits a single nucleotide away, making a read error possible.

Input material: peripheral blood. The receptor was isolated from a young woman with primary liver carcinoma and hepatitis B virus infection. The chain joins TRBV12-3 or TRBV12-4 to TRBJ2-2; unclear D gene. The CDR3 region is CASRPSNTGELFF. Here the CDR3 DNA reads TGTGCCAGCAGACCCTCGAACACCGGGGAGCTGTTTTTT.